This TCR beta chain was obtained from a study of CD8 T cells in ankylosing spondylitis. Study-wide results and caveats: There was a TCR beta motif, made of eight highly homologous variants, that appeared characteristic of ankylosing spondylitis blood. Earlier studies detected some motif variants in reactive arthritis synovial fluid and blood.

5'-RACE, quantitative and with molecular barcodes, yielded the TCR beta libraries. MiXCR was run by TCRdb on the 5' RACE reads, yielding one entry per CDR3 protein. The sample has 200,000 to 250,000 distinct CDR3 sequences, approximately 16% seen once. Regarding this clonotype: The antigen remains unidentified.

This CDR3 contains 16 residues. Germline V gives CDR1 SGHVS, CDR2 FQNEAQ. Trimming took off 4 bases at V and 5 bases at J, with 19 bases between the two ends. The receptor's source is a male donor with ankylosing spondylitis. Sequencing was done on a sample of blood, either unsorted or a sorted T cell fraction (not recorded which). V and J are TRBV7-8 and TRBJ2-3, with a tentative D call TRBD2 (7 bases). CDR3 in amino acids: CASSSLGGLVVDTQYF. DNA of the CDR3: TGTGCCAGCAGCTCCCTCGGGGGGCTAGTAGTAGATACGCAGTATTTT.